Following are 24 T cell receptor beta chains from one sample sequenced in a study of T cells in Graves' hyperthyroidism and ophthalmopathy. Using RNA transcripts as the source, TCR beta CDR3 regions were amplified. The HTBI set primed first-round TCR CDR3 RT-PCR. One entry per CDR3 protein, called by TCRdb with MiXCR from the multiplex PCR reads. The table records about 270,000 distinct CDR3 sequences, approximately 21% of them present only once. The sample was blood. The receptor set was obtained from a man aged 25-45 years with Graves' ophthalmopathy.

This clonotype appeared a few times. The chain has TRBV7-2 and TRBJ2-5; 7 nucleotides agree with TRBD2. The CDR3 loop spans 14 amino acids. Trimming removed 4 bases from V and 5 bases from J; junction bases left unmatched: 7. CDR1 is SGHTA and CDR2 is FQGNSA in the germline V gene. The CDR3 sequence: CASSWGGRLETQYF. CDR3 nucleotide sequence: TGTGCCAGCAGCTGGGGAGGGAGGTTGGAGACCCAGTACTTC.

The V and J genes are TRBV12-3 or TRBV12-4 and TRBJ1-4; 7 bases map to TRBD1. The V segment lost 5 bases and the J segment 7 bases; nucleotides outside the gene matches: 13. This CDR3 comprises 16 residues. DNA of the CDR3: TGTGCCAGCAGTGCCACATCAGGGGGTCGGGGTGAAAAACTGTTTTTT. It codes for CASSATSGGRGEKLFF.

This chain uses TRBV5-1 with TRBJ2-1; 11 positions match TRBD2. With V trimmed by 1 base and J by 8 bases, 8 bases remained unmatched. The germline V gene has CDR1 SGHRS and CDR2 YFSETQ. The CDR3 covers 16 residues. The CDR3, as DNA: TGCGCCAGCAGCTTGTTTAGCGGGAGGGCCTTGGATGAGCAGTTCTTC. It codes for CASSLFSGRALDEQFF.

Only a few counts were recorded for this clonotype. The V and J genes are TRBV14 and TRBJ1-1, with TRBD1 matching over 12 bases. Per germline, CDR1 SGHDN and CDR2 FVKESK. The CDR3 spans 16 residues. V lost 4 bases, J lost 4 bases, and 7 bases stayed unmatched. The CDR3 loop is CASSLQGQGAGTEAFF. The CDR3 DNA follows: TGTGCCAGCAGCCTACAGGGACAGGGGGCTGGCACTGAAGCTTTCTTT.

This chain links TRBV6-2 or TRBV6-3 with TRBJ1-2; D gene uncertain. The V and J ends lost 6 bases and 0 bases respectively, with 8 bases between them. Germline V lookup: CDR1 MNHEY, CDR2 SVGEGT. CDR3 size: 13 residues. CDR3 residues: CASRRITNYGYTF. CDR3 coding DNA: TGTGCCAGCAGGAGGATTACTAACTATGGCTACACCTTC.

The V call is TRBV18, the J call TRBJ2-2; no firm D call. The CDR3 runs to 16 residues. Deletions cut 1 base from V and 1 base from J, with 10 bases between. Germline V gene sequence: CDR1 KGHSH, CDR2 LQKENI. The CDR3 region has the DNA TGTGCCAGCTCACCACGAGATCGCCTGAACACCGGGGAGCTGTTTTTT. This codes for CASSPRDRLNTGELFF.

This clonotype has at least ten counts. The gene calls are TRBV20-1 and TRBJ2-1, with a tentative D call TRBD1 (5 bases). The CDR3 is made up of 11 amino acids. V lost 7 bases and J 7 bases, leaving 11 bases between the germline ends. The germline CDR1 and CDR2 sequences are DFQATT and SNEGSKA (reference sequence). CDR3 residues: CSVPQGNEQFF. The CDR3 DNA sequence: TGCAGTGTACCCCAGGGTAATGAGCAGTTCTTC.

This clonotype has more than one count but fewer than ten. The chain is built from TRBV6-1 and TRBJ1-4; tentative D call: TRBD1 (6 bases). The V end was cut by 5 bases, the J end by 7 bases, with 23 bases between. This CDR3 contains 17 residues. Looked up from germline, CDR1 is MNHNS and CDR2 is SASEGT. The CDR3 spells CASSPGPRGGFGEKLFF. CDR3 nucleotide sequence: TGTGCCAGCAGTCCCGGGCCGAGGGGGGGCTTTGGTGAAAAACTGTTTTTT.

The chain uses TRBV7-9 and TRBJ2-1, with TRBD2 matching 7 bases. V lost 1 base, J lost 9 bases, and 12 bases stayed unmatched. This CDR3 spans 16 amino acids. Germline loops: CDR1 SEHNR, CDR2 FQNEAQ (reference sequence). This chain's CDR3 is CASSLVRRLASGEQFF. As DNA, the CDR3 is TGTGCCAGCAGCTTAGTTAGGCGACTAGCCTCTGGTGAGCAGTTCTTC.

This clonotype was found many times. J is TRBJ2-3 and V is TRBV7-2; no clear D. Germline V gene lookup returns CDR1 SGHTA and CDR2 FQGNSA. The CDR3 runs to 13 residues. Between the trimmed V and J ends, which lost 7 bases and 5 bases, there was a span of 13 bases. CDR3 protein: CASTTTIRDTQYF. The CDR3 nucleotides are TGTGCCAGCACCACAACAATTAGAGATACGCAGTATTTT. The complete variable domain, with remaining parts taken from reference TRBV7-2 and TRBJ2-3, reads GAGVSQSPSNKVTEKGKDVELRCDPISGHTALYWYRQSLGQGLEFLIYFQGNSAPDKSGLPSDRFSAERTGGSVSTLTIQRTQQEDSAVYLCASTTTIRDTQYFGPGTRLTVL.

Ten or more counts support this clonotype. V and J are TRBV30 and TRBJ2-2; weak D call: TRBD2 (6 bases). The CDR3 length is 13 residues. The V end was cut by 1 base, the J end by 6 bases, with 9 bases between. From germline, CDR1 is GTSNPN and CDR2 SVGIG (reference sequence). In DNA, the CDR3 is TGTGCCTGGAGTGGTAGCGGCCCCGGGGAGCTGTTTTTT. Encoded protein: CAWSGSGPGELFF.

The CDR3 DNA reads as TGTGCCAGCTCACCACCCCTAGCGGGAGCCGTGACAGATACGCAGTATTTT. As protein: CASSPPLAGAVTDTQYF. This chain links TRBV18 with TRBJ2-3; 10 bases align to TRBD2. The CDR3 sequence is 17 residues long. J gave up 3 bases and V 0 bases, and 6 bases lay outside the gene matches. Germline V gives CDR1 KGHSH, CDR2 LQKENI.

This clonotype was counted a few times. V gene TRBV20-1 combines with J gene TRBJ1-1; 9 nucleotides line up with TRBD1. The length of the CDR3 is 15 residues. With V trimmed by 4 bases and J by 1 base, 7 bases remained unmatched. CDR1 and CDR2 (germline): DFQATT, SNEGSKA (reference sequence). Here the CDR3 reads CSAITPGQGNTEAFF. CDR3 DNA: TGCAGTGCTATTACCCCGGGACAGGGGAACACTGAAGCTTTCTTT.

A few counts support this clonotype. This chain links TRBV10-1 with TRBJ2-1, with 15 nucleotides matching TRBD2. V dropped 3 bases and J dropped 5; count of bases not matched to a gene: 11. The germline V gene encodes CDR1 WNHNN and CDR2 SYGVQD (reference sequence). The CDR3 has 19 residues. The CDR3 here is CASSEGLAGGPYGNNEQFF. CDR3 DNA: TGCGCCAGCAGTGAAGGACTAGCGGGAGGGCCGTATGGGAACAATGAGCAGTTCTTC.

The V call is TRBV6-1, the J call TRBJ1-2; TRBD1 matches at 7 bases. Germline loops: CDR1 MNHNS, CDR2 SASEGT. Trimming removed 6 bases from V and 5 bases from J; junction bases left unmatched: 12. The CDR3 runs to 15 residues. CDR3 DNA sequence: TGTGCCAGCAGGAAACGGGACAGTCTTTTGTATGGCTACACCTTC. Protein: CASRKRDSLLYGYTF.

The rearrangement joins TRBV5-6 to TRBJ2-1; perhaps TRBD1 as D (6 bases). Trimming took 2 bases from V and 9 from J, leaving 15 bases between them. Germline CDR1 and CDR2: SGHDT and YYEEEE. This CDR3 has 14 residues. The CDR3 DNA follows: TGTGCCAGCAGCTTCACAGGGCCACCATCTGAGCAGTTCTTC. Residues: CASSFTGPPSEQFF.

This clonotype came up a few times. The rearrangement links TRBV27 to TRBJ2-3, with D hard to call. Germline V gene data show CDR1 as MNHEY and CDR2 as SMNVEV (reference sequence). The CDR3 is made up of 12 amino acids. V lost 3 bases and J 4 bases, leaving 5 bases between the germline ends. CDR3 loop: CASSFGPDTQYF. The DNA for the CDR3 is TGTGCCAGCAGTTTTGGTCCAGATACGCAGTATTTT.

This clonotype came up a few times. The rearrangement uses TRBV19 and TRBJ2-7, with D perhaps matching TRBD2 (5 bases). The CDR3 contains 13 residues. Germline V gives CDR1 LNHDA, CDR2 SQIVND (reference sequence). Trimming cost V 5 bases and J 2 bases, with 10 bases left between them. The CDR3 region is CASSRGLAYEQYF. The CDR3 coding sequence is TGTGCCAGTAGTCGGGGTCTTGCCTACGAGCAGTACTTC.

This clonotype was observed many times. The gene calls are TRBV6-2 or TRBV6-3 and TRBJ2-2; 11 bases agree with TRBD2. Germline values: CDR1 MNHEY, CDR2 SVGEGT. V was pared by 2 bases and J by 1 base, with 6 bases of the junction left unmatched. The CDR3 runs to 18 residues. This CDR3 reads CASSYSRTSGLNTGELFF. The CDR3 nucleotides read TGTGCCAGCAGTTACAGTCGGACTAGCGGGCTGAACACCGGGGAGCTGTTTTTT.

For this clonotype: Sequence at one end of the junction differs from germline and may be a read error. CDR3 loop: CASSSLTSASSYNEQFF. The CDR3 bases are TGTGCCAGCAGCTCCTTGACTAGCGCGAGCTCCTACAATGAGCAGTTCTTC. This sequence joins TRBV5-1 and TRBJ2-1, with TRBD2 identical over 8 bases. Germline values: CDR1 SGHRS, CDR2 YFSETQ. This CDR3 is 17 amino acids long.

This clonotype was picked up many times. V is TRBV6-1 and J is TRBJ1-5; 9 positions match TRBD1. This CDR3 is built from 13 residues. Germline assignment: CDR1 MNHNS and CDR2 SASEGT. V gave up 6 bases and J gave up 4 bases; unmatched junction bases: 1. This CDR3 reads CASRTGGNQPQHF. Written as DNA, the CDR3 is TGTGCCAGCAGGACAGGGGGAAATCAGCCCCAGCATTTT.

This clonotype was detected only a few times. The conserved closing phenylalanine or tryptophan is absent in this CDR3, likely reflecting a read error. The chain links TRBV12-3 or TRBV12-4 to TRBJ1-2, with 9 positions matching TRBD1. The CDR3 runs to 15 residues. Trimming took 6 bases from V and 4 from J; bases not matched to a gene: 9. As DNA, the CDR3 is TGTGCCAGCAGCCAATGGGACAGGGCAGCCTATGGCTACACCCTC. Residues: CASSQWDRAAYGYTL.

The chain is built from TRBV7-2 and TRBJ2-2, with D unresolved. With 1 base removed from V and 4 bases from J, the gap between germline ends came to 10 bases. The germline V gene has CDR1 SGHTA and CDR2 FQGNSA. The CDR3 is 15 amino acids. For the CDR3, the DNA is TGTGCCAGCAGCTTAGGTCTAGGAACCACCGGGGAGCTGTTTTTT. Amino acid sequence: CASSLGLGTTGELFF.

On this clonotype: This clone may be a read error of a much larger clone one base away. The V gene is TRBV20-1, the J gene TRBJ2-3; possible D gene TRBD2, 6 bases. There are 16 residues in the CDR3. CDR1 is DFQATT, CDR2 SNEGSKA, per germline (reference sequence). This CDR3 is CSARGPNSGGTDMQYF. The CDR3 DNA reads TGCAGTGCTAGAGGCCCCAATAGCGGAGGCACAGATATGCAGTATTTT.